This TCR beta chain was documented in a study of T cell changes during pregnancy in multiple sclerosis. TCRdb keeps only in-frame clones here, not all; method: immunoSEQ multiplex PCR. This sample has 40,000 to 55,000 clones; over 75% occur once, and the top ten carry roughly 0.7%. CDR1 and CDR2 (germline): SGHDN, FVKESK. V lost 2 bases and J lost 8, with 14 bases in between. This CDR3 is built from 14 residues. Material: CD4+ T cells from peripheral blood mononuclear cells, obtained before pregnancy. J is TRBJ2-3 and V is TRBV14; D might be TRBD2 (6 bases). This TCR was sampled from a female donor with multiple sclerosis, enrolled in a pregnancy study. The CDR3 coding sequence is TGTGCCAGCAGCCAAACACCCAACGGGGGTACGCAGTATTTT. This translates into CASSQTPNGGTQYF.